One sample yielded the 5 T cell receptor beta chains listed below, sequenced in a study of long-term antiretroviral therapy in people with HIV. The run of the v3.0 immunoSEQ assay was at survey level. Sequenced by immunoSEQ multiplex PCR; TCRdb stores in-frame clones only, minus some. The profile shows approximately 24,000 clones, around 86% of them singletons. Material: unsorted PBMCs, obtained at the start of antiretroviral therapy, before treatment. These receptors were taken from a young woman with HIV.

The chain couples TRBV19 to TRBJ2-7, with a possible D match to TRBD1 (5 bases). Germline CDR1 reads LNHDA; CDR2 reads SQIVND (reference sequence). The CDR3 is made up of 13 amino acids. V lost 5 bases to trimming and J lost 0 bases, with 8 bases between them. CDR3 sequence: CASSPDNSYEQYF. CDR3 nucleotides: TGTGCCAGTAGTCCGGACAACTCCTACGAGCAGTACTTC.

In its sample, this clone was seen once. The V gene is TRBV5-1, the J gene TRBJ2-5; 7 bases align to TRBD2. Trimming cost V 0 bases and J 4 bases; bases outside gene matches: 12. CDR1 is SGHRS and CDR2 is YFSETQ in the germline V gene. The CDR3 consists of 17 residues. The CDR3 sequence is CASSLAKFGLGGETQYF. DNA for the CDR3: TGCGCCAGCAGCTTGGCCAAGTTTGGACTAGGAGGAGAGACCCAGTACTTC.

By share, this clone counts as medium-sized. CDR3 in amino acids: CASSLSVGRDYEQYF. CDR3 bases: TGTGCCAGCAGTCTATCAGTCGGGCGGGACTACGAGCAGTACTTC. The gene calls are TRBV6-5 and TRBJ2-7; D possibly corresponds to TRBD2 (6 bases). Germline loops: CDR1 MNHEY, CDR2 SVGAGI. CDR3 size: 15 residues. V dropped 5 bases and J dropped 3 bases, with 17 bases sitting between them.

CDR3 sequence: CSVEKAGGLYNEQFF. Written as DNA, the CDR3 is TGCAGCGTAGAAAAAGCGGGGGGGCTTTACAATGAGCAGTTCTTC. The chain recombines TRBV29-1 with TRBJ2-1; the match to TRBD2 covers 10 bases. Germline V lookup: CDR1 SQVTM, CDR2 ANQGSEA. This CDR3 region has 15 residues. V shed 6 bases, J shed 4 bases, and the junction held 9 bases outside the gene matches.

CDR3 sequence reads: CASSLTQAAYYGYTF. The CDR3 nucleotides are TGTGCCAGCAGTTTAACCCAGGCAGCCTACTATGGCTACACCTTC. J is TRBJ1-2 and V is TRBV28; D is undetermined. Germline V gene data show CDR1 as MDHEN and CDR2 as SYDVKM. V lost 2 bases, J lost 3 bases, and 13 bases lay in between. The CDR3 runs to 15 residues.